This T cell receptor (beta chain) was retrieved from a study of blood T cell repertoires in COVID-19. As for the study in general: Material from acute and convalescent COVID-19 was sourced from the United States, Italy and Spain.

In the original analysis: Counts of nucleated cells, estimated from reference gene primer amplification, were obtained. Using immunoSEQ multiplex PCR, the repertoire was profiled, and TCRdb retains in-frame clones only, with some absent. That table gives V, J and clone size, and the DNA gave D and trimming. The table records about 260,000 clones, 82% of them present only once. This clone was seen a single time. With V trimmed by 4 bases and J by 8 bases, 6 bases remained unmatched. The CDR3 sequence is 14 residues long. Germline V gene sequence: CDR1 SGHNT, CDR2 YYREEE (reference sequence). V gene TRBV5-4 combines with J gene TRBJ1-6, with TRBD1 matching 7 bases. The specimen sequenced was peripheral blood. This clonotype was sampled from a woman of 80 years or more with acute or convalescent COVID-19. CDR3 residues: CASSAVGGDSPLHF. Written as DNA, the CDR3 is TGTGCCAGCAGCGCCGTAGGGGGCGATTCACCCCTCCACTTT.